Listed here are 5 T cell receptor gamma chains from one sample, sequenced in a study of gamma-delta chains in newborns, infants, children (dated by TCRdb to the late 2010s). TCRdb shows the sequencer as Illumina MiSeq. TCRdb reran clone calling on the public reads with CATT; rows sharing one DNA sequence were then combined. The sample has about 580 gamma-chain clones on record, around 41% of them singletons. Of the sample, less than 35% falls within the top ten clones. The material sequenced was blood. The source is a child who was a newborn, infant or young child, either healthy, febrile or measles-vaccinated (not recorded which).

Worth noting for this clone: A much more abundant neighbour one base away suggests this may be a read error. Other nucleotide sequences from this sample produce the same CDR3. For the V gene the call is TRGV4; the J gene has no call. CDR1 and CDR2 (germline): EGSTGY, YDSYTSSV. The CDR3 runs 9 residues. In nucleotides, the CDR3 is TGTGCCACCTGGGACAACGGCCTCTTT. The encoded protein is CATWDNGLF.

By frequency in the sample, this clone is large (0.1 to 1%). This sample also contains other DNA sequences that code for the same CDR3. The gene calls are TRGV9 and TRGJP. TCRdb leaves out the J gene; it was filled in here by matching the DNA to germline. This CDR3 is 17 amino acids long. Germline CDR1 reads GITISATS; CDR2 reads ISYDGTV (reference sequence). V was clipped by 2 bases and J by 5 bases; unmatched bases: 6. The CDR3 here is CALWEDTKELGKKIKVF. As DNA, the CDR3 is TGTGCCTTGTGGGAGGACACGAAAGAGTTGGGCAAAAAAATCAAGGTATTT.

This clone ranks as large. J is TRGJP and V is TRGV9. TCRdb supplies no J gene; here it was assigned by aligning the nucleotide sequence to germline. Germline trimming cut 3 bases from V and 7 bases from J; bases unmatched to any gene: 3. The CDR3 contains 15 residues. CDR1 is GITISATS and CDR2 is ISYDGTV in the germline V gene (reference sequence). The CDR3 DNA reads TGTGCCTTGTGGGAGATCGAGTTGGGCAAAAAAATCAAGGTATTT. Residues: CALWEIELGKKIKVF.

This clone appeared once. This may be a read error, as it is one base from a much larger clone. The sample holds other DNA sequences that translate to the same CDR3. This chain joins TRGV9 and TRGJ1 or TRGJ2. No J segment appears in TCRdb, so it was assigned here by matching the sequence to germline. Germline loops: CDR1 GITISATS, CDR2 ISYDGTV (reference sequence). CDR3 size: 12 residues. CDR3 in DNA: TGTGCCCTGTGGGAGGTGCATTATAAGAAACTCTTT. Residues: CALWEVHYKKLF.

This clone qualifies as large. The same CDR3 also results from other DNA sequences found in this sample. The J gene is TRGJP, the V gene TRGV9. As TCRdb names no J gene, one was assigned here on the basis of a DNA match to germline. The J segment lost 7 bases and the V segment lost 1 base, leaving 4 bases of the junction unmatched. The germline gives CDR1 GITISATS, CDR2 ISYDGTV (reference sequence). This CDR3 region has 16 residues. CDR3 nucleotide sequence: TGTGCCTTGTGGGAGGTCATGGAGTTGGGCAAAAAAATCAAGGTATTT. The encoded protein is CALWEVMELGKKIKVF.